This T cell receptor beta chain was identified during a study of OX40 agonist ivuxolimab in advanced cancers. This clone was observed at least ten times. The CDR3 is 13 residues long. In germline, CDR1 is LGHNA, CDR2 YNFKEQ. V was clipped by 1 base and J by 5 bases, with 5 bases between them. Here immunoSEQ multiplex PCR was the method, and the copy in TCRdb shows in-frame clones only, minus some. Among 20,000 to 25,000 clones listed, roughly 80% were seen once. The gene calls are TRBV4-2 and TRBJ2-2; tentative D call: TRBD2 (5 bases). The source is an adult with an advanced solid tumor such as melanoma, head and neck, liver or kidney cancer. The starting material was CD4+ or CD8+ T cells sorted from blood, obtained in a trial of the OX40 agonist ivuxolimab. The DNA for the CDR3 is TGTGCCAGCAGCCAAGGAGGGACCGGGGAGCTGTTTTTT. Translating gives CASSQGGTGELFF.